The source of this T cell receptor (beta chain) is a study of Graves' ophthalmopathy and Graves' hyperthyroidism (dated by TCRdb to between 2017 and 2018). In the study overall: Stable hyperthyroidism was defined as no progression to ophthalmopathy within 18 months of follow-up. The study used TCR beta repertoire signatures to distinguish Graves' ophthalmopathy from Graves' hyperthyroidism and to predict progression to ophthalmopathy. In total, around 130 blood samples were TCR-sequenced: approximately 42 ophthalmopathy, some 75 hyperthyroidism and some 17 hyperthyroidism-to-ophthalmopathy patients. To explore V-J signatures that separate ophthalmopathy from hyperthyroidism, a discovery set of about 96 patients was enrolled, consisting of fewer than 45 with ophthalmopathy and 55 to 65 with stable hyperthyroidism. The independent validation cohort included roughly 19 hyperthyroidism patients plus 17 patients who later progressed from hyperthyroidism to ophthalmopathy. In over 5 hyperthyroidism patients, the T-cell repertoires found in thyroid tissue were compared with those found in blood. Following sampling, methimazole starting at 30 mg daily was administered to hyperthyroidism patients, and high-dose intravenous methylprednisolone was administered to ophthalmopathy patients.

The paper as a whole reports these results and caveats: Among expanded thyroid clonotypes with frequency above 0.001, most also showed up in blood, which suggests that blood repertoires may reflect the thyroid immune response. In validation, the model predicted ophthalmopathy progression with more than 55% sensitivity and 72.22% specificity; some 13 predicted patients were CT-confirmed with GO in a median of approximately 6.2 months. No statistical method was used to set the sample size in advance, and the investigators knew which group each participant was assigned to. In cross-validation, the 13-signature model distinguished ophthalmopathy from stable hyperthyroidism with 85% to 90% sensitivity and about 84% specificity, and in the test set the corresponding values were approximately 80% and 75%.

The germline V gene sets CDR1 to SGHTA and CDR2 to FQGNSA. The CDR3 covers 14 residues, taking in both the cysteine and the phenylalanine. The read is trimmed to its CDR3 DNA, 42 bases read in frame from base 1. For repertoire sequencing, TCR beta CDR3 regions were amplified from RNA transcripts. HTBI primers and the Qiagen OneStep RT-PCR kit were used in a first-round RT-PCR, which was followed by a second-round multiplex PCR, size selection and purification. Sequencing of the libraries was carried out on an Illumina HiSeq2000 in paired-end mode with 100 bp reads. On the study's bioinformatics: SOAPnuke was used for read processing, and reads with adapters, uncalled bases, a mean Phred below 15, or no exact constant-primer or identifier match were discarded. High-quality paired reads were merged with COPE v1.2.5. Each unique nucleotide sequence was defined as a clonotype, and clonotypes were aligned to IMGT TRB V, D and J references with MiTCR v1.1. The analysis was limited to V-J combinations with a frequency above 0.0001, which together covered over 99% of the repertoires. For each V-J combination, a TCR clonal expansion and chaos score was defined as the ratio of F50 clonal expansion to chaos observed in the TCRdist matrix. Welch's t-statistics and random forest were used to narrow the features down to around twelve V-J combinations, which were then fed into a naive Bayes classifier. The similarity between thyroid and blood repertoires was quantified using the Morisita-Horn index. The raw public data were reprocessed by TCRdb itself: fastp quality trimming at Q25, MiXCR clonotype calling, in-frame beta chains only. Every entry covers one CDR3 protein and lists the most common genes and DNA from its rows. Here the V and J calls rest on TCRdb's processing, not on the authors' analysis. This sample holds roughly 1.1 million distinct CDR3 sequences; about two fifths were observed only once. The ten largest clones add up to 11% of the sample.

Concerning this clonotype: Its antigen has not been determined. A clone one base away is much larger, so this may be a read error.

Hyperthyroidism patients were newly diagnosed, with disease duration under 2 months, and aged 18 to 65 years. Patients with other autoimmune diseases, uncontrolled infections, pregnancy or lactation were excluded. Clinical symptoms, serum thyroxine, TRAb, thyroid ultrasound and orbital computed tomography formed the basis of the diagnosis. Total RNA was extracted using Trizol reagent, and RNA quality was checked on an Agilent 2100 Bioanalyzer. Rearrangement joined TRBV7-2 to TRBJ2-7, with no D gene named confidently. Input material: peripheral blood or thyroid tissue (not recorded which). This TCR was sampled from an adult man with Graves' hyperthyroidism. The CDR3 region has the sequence CASSLSRNSYEQCF. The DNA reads TGTGCCAGCAGCTTAAGCAGGAACTCCTACGAGCAGTGCTTC.